These T cell receptor beta chains were read from a single sample in a study of Ad26.COV2.S vaccination and SARS-CoV-2 variants. Measured with immunoSEQ multiplex PCR; TCRdb has only the in-frame clones, and not every one. The profile shows over 350,000 clones, roughly nine tenths of them singletons. The sample was peripheral blood, taken in a trial of Ad26.COV2.S vaccine versus placebo. These receptors were collected from a person between 18 and 59 years old who received the Ad26.COV2.S COVID-19 vaccine or a placebo. CDR3s include the opening cysteine and the closing phenylalanine or tryptophan. A D gene is named only where the DNA matches it firmly. Clone size is given for some rows only: seen once, a few or many times, or a class if the clone is expanded.

clone size	V gene	J gene	D gene	CDR3 length	CDR3 protein	CDR3 DNA
NA	TRBV9	TRBJ2-1	TRBD2	15	CASSSGGGPYNEQFF	TGTGCCAGCAGCTCCGGCGGGGGGCCCTACAATGAGCAGTTCTTC
NA	TRBV6-2/TRBV6-3	TRBJ1-1	TRBD1	12	CASSLQGIKAFF	TGTGCCAGCAGTCTACAGGGGATTAAAGCTTTCTTT
NA	TRBV6-5	TRBJ1-5	TRBD1	13	CASKGQGHQPQHF	TGTGCCAGCAAGGGACAGGGTCATCAGCCCCAGCATTTT
NA	TRBV3-1/TRBV3-2	TRBJ1-6	NA	15	CASSQADRLFSPLHF	TGTGCCAGCAGCCAAGCCGACAGGCTGTTTTCACCCCTCCACTTT
NA	TRBV5-5	TRBJ1-1	NA	12	CASSPQGTEAFF	TGTGCCAGCTCACCCCAAGGGACTGAAGCTTTCTTT
few	TRBV5-1	TRBJ2-7	NA	12	CASSLDNYEQYF	TGCGCCAGCAGCTTGGACAACTACGAGCAGTACTTC
NA	TRBV5-3	TRBJ2-5	TRBD2	16	CARSSVGLGKQETQYF	TGTGCCAGAAGCTCCGTCGGACTAGGCAAACAAGAGACCCAGTACTTC
NA	TRBV2	TRBJ2-7	NA	16	CASSSSPRTSSYEQYF	TGTGCCAGCAGTTCTTCCCCCAGGACCAGCTCCTACGAGCAGTACTTC
NA	TRBV6-6	TRBJ1-1	NA	15	CASSFTDRTNTEAFF	TGTGCCAGCAGTTTCACCGACAGGACGAACACTGAAGCTTTCTTT
NA	TRBV2	TRBJ2-1	NA	11	CASSIYNEQFF	TGTGCCAGCAGTATCTACAATGAGCAGTTCTTC
NA	TRBV5-1	TRBJ2-1	NA	17	CASSLLARQGKGGEQFF	TGCGCCAGCAGCTTGTTAGCCCGACAGGGTAAGGGGGGTGAGCAGTTCTTC
NA	TRBV19	TRBJ1-1	TRBD1	14	CASRRQGPNTEAFF	TGTGCCAGTAGGCGACAGGGACCGAACACTGAAGCTTTCTTT
NA	TRBV5-1	TRBJ1-1	NA	13	CASSFNKNTEAFF	TGCGCCAGCAGCTTCAACAAGAACACTGAAGCTTTCTTT
NA	TRBV5-1	TRBJ1-4	TRBD1	15	CASSLATGGGEKLFF	TGCGCCAGCAGCTTGGCCACAGGGGGAGGGGAAAAACTGTTTTTT
NA	TRBV19	TRBJ1-2	NA	14	CASSDGRANYGYTF	TGTGCCAGTAGCGACGGTAGAGCTAACTATGGCTACACCTTC
NA	TRBV6-5	TRBJ2-3	NA	12	CASSSEIDTQYF	TGTGCCAGCAGTTCAGAAATAGATACGCAGTATTTT
NA	TRBV3-1/TRBV3-2	TRBJ2-1	TRBD1	15	CASSQVRDSYNEQFF	TGTGCCAGCAGCCAAGTACGGGACAGCTACAATGAGCAGTTCTTC
NA	TRBV9	TRBJ2-1	NA	12	CASSRGGYEQFF	TGTGCCAGCAGCCGAGGGGGTTATGAGCAGTTCTTC
NA	TRBV19	TRBJ1-2	NA	15	CASNDQQGLDYGYTF	TGTGCCAGTAACGACCAACAGGGACTCGACTATGGCTACACCTTC
NA	TRBV3-1/TRBV3-2	TRBJ1-4	TRBD1	15	CASSQGQGEDEKLFF	TGTGCCAGCAGCCAAGGACAGGGGGAGGATGAAAAACTGTTTTTT
NA	TRBV5-5	TRBJ2-1	NA	14	CASSPPESYNEQFF	TGTGCCAGCAGCCCCCCAGAGAGTTACAATGAGCAGTTCTTC
NA	TRBV7-7	TRBJ2-3	TRBD2	16	CASSPGLAGAADTQYF	TGTGCTAGCAGCCCGGGACTAGCGGGGGCCGCGGATACGCAGTATTTT
few	TRBV2	TRBJ1-1	NA	12	CASRGFGTEAFF	TGTGCCAGCAGGGGGTTCGGCACTGAAGCTTTCTTT
NA	TRBV6-2/TRBV6-3	TRBJ2-3	NA	11	CASSYSNTQYF	TGTGCCAGCAGTTACTCAAATACGCAGTATTTT
NA	TRBV5-4	TRBJ1-2	TRBD1	13	CASSLAGGEGYTF	TGTGCCAGCAGCTTGGCAGGGGGCGAGGGCTACACCTTC
NA	TRBV2	TRBJ1-6	NA	12	CASSEGISPLHF	TGTGCCAGCTCGGAGGGCATTTCACCCCTCCACTTT
NA	TRBV4-2	TRBJ1-2	NA	15	CASSQDNQAGYGYTF	TGTGCCAGCAGCCAAGATAACCAGGCGGGCTATGGCTACACCTTC
NA	TRBV5-1	TRBJ1-1	NA	13	CASRVTPNTEAFF	TGCGCCAGCAGAGTGACACCGAACACTGAAGCTTTCTTT
NA	TRBV6-5	TRBJ2-4	TRBD1	13	CASHGQGLGIQYF	TGTGCCAGCCATGGACAGGGCCTTGGCATTCAGTACTTC
NA	TRBV4-3	TRBJ1-2	NA	14	CASSKTEVRSGYTF	TGCGCCAGCAGTAAAACAGAAGTTCGATCTGGCTACACCTTC
few	TRBV11-2	TRBJ1-6	NA	15	CASSLLGSANSPLHF	TGTGCCAGCAGCTTATTAGGGAGTGCTAATTCACCCCTCCACTTT
NA	TRBV7-9	TRBJ1-4	NA	15	CASSSLRQINEKLFF	TGTGCCAGCAGCTCCCTCCGACAGATTAATGAAAAACTGTTTTTT
NA	TRBV6-1	TRBJ1-2	NA	12	CASSEGPYGYTF	TGTGCCAGCAGTGAAGGACCGTATGGCTACACCTTC
NA	TRBV27	TRBJ2-1	NA	13	CASSFHSYNEQFF	TGTGCCAGCAGTTTCCACTCCTACAATGAGCAGTTCTTC
NA	TRBV5-1	TRBJ2-7	TRBD2	15	CASSLEQRGTYEQYF	TGCGCCAGCAGCTTGGAGCAGCGGGGAACCTACGAGCAGTACTTC
NA	TRBV6-2/TRBV6-3	TRBJ1-1	NA	14	CASSGITANTEAFF	TGTGCCAGCAGTGGAATTACAGCGAACACTGAAGCTTTCTTT
NA	TRBV2	TRBJ1-4	TRBD1	14	CATTRDRGDEKLFF	TGTGCCACCACGCGGGACAGGGGAGATGAAAAACTGTTTTTT
NA	TRBV4-1	TRBJ1-1	NA	13	CASSQGRGTEAFF	TGCGCCAGCAGCCAAGGAAGGGGCACTGAAGCTTTCTTT
NA	TRBV10-1	TRBJ2-1	TRBD1	14	CASRGDRSVGEQFF	TGCGCCAGCAGGGGGGACAGAAGCGTGGGTGAGCAGTTCTTC
NA	TRBV7-8	TRBJ2-7	TRBD1	16	CASSFAGQGMTYEQYF	TGTGCCAGCAGCTTCGCGGGACAGGGTATGACCTACGAGCAGTACTTC
NA	TRBV6-2/TRBV6-3	TRBJ1-1	NA	14	CASSLLWENTEAFF	TGTGCCAGCAGCTTACTATGGGAGAACACTGAAGCTTTCTTT
NA	TRBV9	TRBJ1-1	NA	15	CASSFGGDRYTEAFF	TGTGCCAGCAGCTTCGGTGGTGACCGGTACACTGAAGCTTTCTTT
NA	TRBV5-1	TRBJ2-1	NA	14	CASSSGTTDNEQFF	TGCGCCAGCAGCTCCGGGACAACCGACAATGAGCAGTTCTTC
NA	TRBV9	TRBJ1-2	NA	11	CASSKGEGYTF	TGTGCCAGCAGCAAGGGGGAGGGCTACACCTTC
NA	TRBV5-5	TRBJ2-5	TRBD1	13	CASRRQGQETQYF	TGTGCCAGCAGGCGACAGGGCCAAGAGACCCAGTACTTC
NA	TRBV29-1	TRBJ1-1	NA	13	CSVEGTVDTEAFF	TGCAGCGTTGAAGGGACAGTTGACACTGAAGCTTTCTTT
NA	TRBV20-1	TRBJ1-4	NA	11	CSAEDSGKLFF	TGCAGTGCTGAGGACAGCGGCAAACTGTTTTTT
NA	TRBV21-1	TRBJ2-2	NA	16	CASSTKQDGHTGELFF	TGTGCCAGCAGCACAAAACAAGACGGACACACCGGGGAGCTGTTTTTT